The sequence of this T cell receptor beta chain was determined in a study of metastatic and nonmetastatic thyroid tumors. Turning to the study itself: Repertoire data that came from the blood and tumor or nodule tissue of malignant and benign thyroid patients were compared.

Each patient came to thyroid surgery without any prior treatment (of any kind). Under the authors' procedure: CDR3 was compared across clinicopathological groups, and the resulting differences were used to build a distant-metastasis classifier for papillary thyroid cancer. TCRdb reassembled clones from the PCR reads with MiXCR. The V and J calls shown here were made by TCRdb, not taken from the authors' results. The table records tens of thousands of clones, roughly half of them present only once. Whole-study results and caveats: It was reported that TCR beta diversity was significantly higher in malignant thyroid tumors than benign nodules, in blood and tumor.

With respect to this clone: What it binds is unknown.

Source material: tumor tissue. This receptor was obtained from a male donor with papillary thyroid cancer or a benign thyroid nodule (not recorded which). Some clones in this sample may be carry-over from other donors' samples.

The CDR3 is CASSLVRTSGRSYEQYF. CDR3 in DNA: TGTGCCAGCAGCTTAGTTCGGACTAGCGGGCGGTCCTACGAGCAGTACTTC. The V and J genes are TRBV11-2 and TRBJ2-7, with 11 bases matching TRBD2. The V gene's germline CDR1 is SGHAT and CDR2 FQNNGV. V gave up 1 base and J gave up 1 base; unmatched junction bases: 6. CDR3 length: 17 amino acids.